This TCR beta chain was sequenced during a study of long-term antiretroviral therapy in people with HIV. The overall study: The immediate-ART recommendation dates to 2015, and the earliest samples predate it by about a decade.

At survey level, the immunoSEQ assay was run in its v3.0 version. Clones were read by immunoSEQ multiplex PCR, and TCRdb kept only the in-frame ones, dropping some. This table holds 25,000 or so clones, around four fifths found once. Study results and caveats: Investigators report no available data on ART adherence, viral resistance or therapy changes. Although diversity increased after ART, it remained lower than in transplant donor controls.

The CDR3 extends over 13 amino acids. The germline V and J ends were trimmed by 2 bases and 5 bases, with 9 bases remaining between them. Germline V lookup: CDR1 LNHNV, CDR2 YYDKDF (reference sequence). By proportion, this clone is hyperexpanded (1% or more). Antigen unknown. Ahead of DNA extraction, samples held about 0.95-11 million cryopreserved PBMC each. The rearrangement links TRBV15 to TRBJ2-5; D may match TRBD1 or TRBD2 (5 bases each). The receptor was derived from a man younger than 30 with HIV. The starting material was unsorted PBMCs, obtained 0.8 years before starting antiretroviral therapy. The CDR3 nucleotides are TGTGCCACCAGCAGATATGGGGGTGAGACCCAGTACTTC. It is translated as CATSRYGGETQYF.